Below are 26 T cell receptor beta chains sequenced from a single sample in a study of T-cell memory formation after mild COVID-19. TCRdb re-called the 5' RACE reads with MiXCR, one entry per CDR3 protein. The repertoire holds 450,000 to 650,000 distinct CDR3 sequences, more than 15% seen once, with about 12% in the top ten. Source material: PBMCs or a T cell subset sorted from them (not recorded which). The receptors shown here come from an adult woman who had mild COVID-19 (a few samples of this study predate the infection). Cell type and time point are not known.

The rearrangement links TRBV29-1 to TRBJ1-1; 9 bases agree with TRBD1. The CDR3 contains 16 residues. The germline gives CDR1 SQVTM, CDR2 ANQGSEA. The V gene end was trimmed by 5 bases and the J gene end by 4 bases; junction bases not matched to a gene: 14. CDR3 loop: CSVRDRDILMGTEAFF. The DNA for the CDR3 is TGCAGCGTTAGGGACAGGGATATTCTGATGGGCACTGAAGCTTTCTTT.

This clonotype was observed a few times. The chain uses TRBV6-2 or TRBV6-3 and TRBJ1-2; no clear D gene. The CDR3 totals 15 residues. The germline CDR1 and CDR2 sequences are MNHEY and SVGEGT. V gave up 6 bases and J gave up 4 bases, with 18 bases separating them. CDR3 sequence: CASSAGSATPYGYTF. CDR3 DNA: TGTGCCAGCAGCGCCGGGTCTGCAACCCCCTATGGCTACACCTTC.

The J gene is TRBJ1-2, the V gene TRBV7-2; 12 positions agree with TRBD1. Germline loops: CDR1 SGHTA, CDR2 FQGNSA. V dropped 4 bases and J dropped 3; count of bases not matched to a gene: 3. The CDR3 covers 15 residues. The CDR3 reads CASSSGQGAYYGYTF. CDR3 coding DNA: TGTGCCAGCAGCTCGGGACAGGGGGCCTACTATGGCTACACCTTC.

This chain links TRBV7-6 with TRBJ2-7, with TRBD2 matching over 7 bases. CDR1 SGHVS and CDR2 FNYEAQ come from the germline V gene. Unmatched junction bases numbered 4, after V lost 0 bases and J lost 5 bases. The CDR3 is made up of 14 amino acids. CDR3 in amino acids: CASSLAGGIDEQYF. The CDR3 DNA is TGTGCCAGCAGCTTAGCGGGGGGGATAGACGAGCAGTACTTC.

The V gene is TRBV11-3, the J gene TRBJ2-2; a possible D gene is TRBD1 (5 bases). CDR1 is SGHNT, CDR2 YENEEA, per germline. Deletions cut 5 bases from V and 0 bases from J, with 10 bases between. The CDR3 extends over 15 amino acids. The CDR3 is CASSHRNPNTGELFF. CDR3 DNA: TGTGCCAGCAGCCACAGGAACCCGAACACCGGGGAGCTGTTTTTT.

The V call is TRBV7-2, the J call TRBJ2-7; no clear D gene. Germline loops: CDR1 SGHTA, CDR2 FQGNSA. V was cut by 6 bases and J by 5 bases, with 8 bases left in between. This CDR3 has 11 residues. The CDR3 here is CASSDIHEQYF. Here the CDR3 DNA reads TGTGCCAGCAGTGATATTCACGAGCAGTACTTC.

The CDR3 coding sequence is TGCGCCAGCAGCTTGCAAGCGGGGGTCACAGATACGCAGTATTTT. Its translation: CASSLQAGVTDTQYF. The chain carries TRBV5-1 and TRBJ2-3; TRBD2 agrees at 8 bases. Unmatched junction bases numbered 3, after V lost 1 base and J lost 2 bases. The CDR3 has 15 amino acids. CDR1 is SGHRS, CDR2 YFSETQ, per germline.

The chain links TRBV18 to TRBJ2-5; 9 bases are shared with TRBD1. The CDR3 is made up of 13 amino acids. Germline CDR1 is KGHSH and CDR2 is LQKENI. The ends lost 8 bases at V and 5 bases at J; junction bases unmatched: 6. The DNA of the CDR3 is TGTGCCAGCAGCCCTGGGACAGGGGAGACCCAGTACTTC. Its translation is CASSPGTGETQYF.

This rearrangement joins TRBV5-1 to TRBJ2-2; tentative D call: TRBD1 (6 bases). Germline V lookup: CDR1 SGHRS, CDR2 YFSETQ. Trimming pared 4 bases from V and 1 base from J, leaving 11 bases between. This CDR3 contains 15 residues. The CDR3 DNA is TGCGCCAGCAGCACCCAGACAGGGAACACCGGGGAGCTGTTTTTT. This gives the protein CASSTQTGNTGELFF.

This clonotype appeared a few times. This rearrangement joins TRBV7-2 to TRBJ2-3, with D hard to call. From germline, CDR1 is SGHTA and CDR2 FQGNSA. The CDR3 spans 14 residues. Trimming shortened V by 3 bases and J by 0 bases, and 7 bases separated the two germline ends. The CDR3 spells CASSFYLSTDTQYF. The CDR3 DNA is TGTGCCAGCAGCTTCTACCTCAGCACAGATACGCAGTATTTT.

V usage is TRBV30 and J usage is TRBJ2-3, with 7 bases matching TRBD1. V dropped 5 bases and J dropped 4; count of bases not matched to a gene: 6. The CDR3 sequence is 13 residues long. The germline V gene has CDR1 GTSNPN and CDR2 SVGIG (reference sequence). CDR3 sequence (DNA): TGTGCCTGGGGAACCGGACAGGCAGATACGCAGTATTTT. Translated, it gives CAWGTGQADTQYF.

The chain carries TRBV6-1 and TRBJ2-1, with 10 bases matching TRBD2. Losses at the gene ends were 3 bases for V and 8 bases for J; bases not matched to a gene: 7. Germline CDR1 is MNHNS and CDR2 is SASEGT. The CDR3 consists of 15 residues. The CDR3 sequence: CASSDRLAGVYEQFF. DNA of the CDR3: TGTGCCAGCAGTGATAGGCTAGCGGGAGTCTATGAGCAGTTCTTC.

The chain links TRBV18 to TRBJ2-1; 7 bases are shared with TRBD2. Germline values: CDR1 KGHSH, CDR2 LQKENI. With 4 bases clipped from V and 7 bases from J, the junction kept 7 bases outside the gene matches. The CDR3 extends over 14 amino acids. The CDR3 region is CASSQSGIGNEQFF. The CDR3 nucleotides read TGTGCCAGCTCACAGAGCGGGATTGGGAATGAGCAGTTCTTC.

The chain recombines TRBV27 with TRBJ1-5; tentative D call: TRBD1 (5 bases). In germline, CDR1 is MNHEY, CDR2 SMNVEV (reference sequence). There are 14 residues in the CDR3. Trimming took 7 bases from V and 4 from J, leaving 14 bases between them. CDR3 DNA sequence: TGTGCCAGCAAACCCACCCCAGGGAATCAGCCCCAGCATTTT. Its translation: CASKPTPGNQPQHF.

This clonotype was found a few times. V is TRBV18 and J is TRBJ2-2; D is unclear. The V and J ends lost 4 bases and 8 bases respectively, with 8 bases between them. Germline lookup yields CDR1 KGHSH and CDR2 LQKENI. The CDR3 extends over 12 amino acids. The CDR3 DNA sequence: TGTGCCAGCTCACATCCCGGAGGGGAGCTGTTTTTT. It translates to CASSHPGGELFF.

This clonotype was observed at least ten times. V gene TRBV30 combines with J gene TRBJ2-7, with D possibly matching TRBD1 (6 bases). The V end was cut by 2 bases, the J end by 2 bases, with 19 bases between. The CDR3 spans 16 residues. From germline, CDR1 is GTSNPN and CDR2 SVGIG (reference sequence). CDR3 region: CAWSTRQGRRPYEQYF. CDR3 nucleotide sequence: TGTGCCTGGAGTACCCGCCAGGGGCGTCGGCCCTACGAGCAGTACTTC.

This clonotype turned up a few times. The chain combines TRBV9 with TRBJ1-5; possibly TRBD1 for D (5 bases). In germline, CDR1 is SGDLS, CDR2 YYNGEE. The CDR3 consists of 13 residues. The germline V and J ends were trimmed by 3 bases and 6 bases, with 10 bases remaining between them. CDR3 DNA sequence: TGTGCCAGCAGCGCCTCAGGGAGTCAGCCCCAGCATTTT. Its translation is CASSASGSQPQHF. Together with reference TRBV9 and TRBJ1-5, the CDR3 gives the full variable domain: DSGVTQTPKHLITATGQRVTLRCSPRSGDLSVYWYQQSLDQGLQFLIQYYNGEERAKGNILERFSAQQFPDLHSELNLSSLELGDSALYFCASSASGSQPQHFGDGTRLSIL.

The rearrangement links TRBV7-3 to TRBJ1-1; D is uncertain. Germline CDR1 and CDR2: SGHTA and FQGTGA. Between the trimmed V and J ends, which lost 4 bases and 0 bases, there was a span of 6 bases. This CDR3 is 13 amino acids long. CDR3 residues: CASSSHMNTEAFF. The CDR3, as DNA: TGTGCCAGCAGCTCCCATATGAACACTGAAGCTTTCTTT. Full variable domain (remainder filled in from reference TRBV7-3 and TRBJ1-1): GAGVSQTPSNKVTEKGKYVELRCDPISGHTALYWYRQSLGQGPEFLIYFQGTGAADDSGLPNDRFFAVRPEGSVSTLKIQRTERGDSAVYLCASSSHMNTEAFFGQGTRLTVV.

The chain couples TRBV30 to TRBJ2-1, with 7 bases that match TRBD2. V shed 0 bases, J shed 4 bases, and the junction held 15 bases outside the gene matches. The CDR3 loop spans 18 amino acids. Germline CDR1 and CDR2: GTSNPN and SVGIG (reference sequence). Here the CDR3 reads CAWSVYRGEGLTYNEQFF. DNA for the CDR3: TGTGCCTGGAGTGTTTATCGTGGGGAGGGCCTAACGTACAATGAGCAGTTCTTC.

This clonotype was recorded a few times. The CDR3 reads CASSPQGPYEQYF. The CDR3 region has the DNA TGTGCCAGCAGTCCCCAGGGCCCCTACGAGCAGTACTTC. V usage is TRBV12-3 or TRBV12-4 and J usage is TRBJ2-7, with D possibly TRBD1 on 5 matching bases. The V end was cut by 5 bases, the J end by 2 bases, with 10 bases between. CDR3 size: 13 residues.

Many counts were recorded for this clonotype. The J gene is TRBJ1-5, the V gene TRBV7-9, with 7 bases fitting TRBD1. CDR1 and CDR2 (germline): SEHNR, FQNEAQ (reference sequence). Trimming removed 3 bases from V and 2 bases from J; junction bases left unmatched: 1. The CDR3 spans 14 residues. CDR3 nucleotide sequence: TGTGCCAGCAGCTTCGGGACAGGCAATCAGCCCCAGCATTTT. Its protein product is CASSFGTGNQPQHF.

This clonotype occurred a few times. The chain uses TRBV5-1 and TRBJ2-7; D is unresolved. The V gene lost 0 bases and the J gene lost 3 bases, with 19 bases spanning the gap. CDR3 length: 17 amino acids. CDR1 and CDR2 from the germline V gene are SGHRS and YFSETQ. The CDR3 DNA reads as TGCGCCAGCAGCTTGGCCCCTACCCCTCCGGCCAGCTACGAGCAGTACTTC. Protein: CASSLAPTPPASYEQYF.

This clonotype showed up just a few times. The V gene is TRBV5-4, the J gene TRBJ2-1, with 7 bases matching TRBD1. This CDR3 comprises 14 residues. V lost 6 bases, J lost 5 bases, and 8 bases stayed unmatched. Per germline, CDR1 SGHNT and CDR2 YYREEE (reference sequence). CDR3 amino acids: CASTRQGWDNEQFF. DNA of the CDR3: TGTGCCAGCACAAGACAGGGCTGGGACAATGAGCAGTTCTTC.

This clonotype was found a few times. The chain has TRBV27 and TRBJ2-3; 11 bases agree with TRBD2. CDR3 size: 15 residues. Per the germline V gene, CDR1 is MNHEY and CDR2 is SMNVEV (reference sequence). The V gene end was trimmed by 6 bases and the J gene end by 2 bases; junction bases not matched to a gene: 4. As DNA, the CDR3 is TGTGCCAGCAGCATAGCGGGAGGGCACACAGATACGCAGTATTTT. It yields the protein CASSIAGGHTDTQYF.

This chain connects TRBV12-3 or TRBV12-4 to TRBJ1-1; D is ambiguous. The CDR3 length is 16 residues. V was cut by 3 bases and J by 7 bases, with 21 bases left in between. In nucleotides, the CDR3 is TGTGCCAGCAGTTTTTCTGGCCCTTCAACTCCAGGTGAAGCTTTCTTT. This encodes CASSFSGPSTPGEAFF.

With respect to this clonotype: A much larger clone differs from this one at a single base, so this may be a read error. The CDR3: CASSKNECYKTIQYF. The CDR3 coding sequence is TGTGCCAGCAGCAAAAATGAGTGCTATAAAACCATTCAGTACTTC. The chain has TRBV21-1 and TRBJ2-4. TRBV21-1 is a known pseudogene. The CDR3 loop spans 15 amino acids.